The clone carrying this T cell receptor (beta chain) was recorded once. This CDR3 spans 14 amino acids. Trimming took 6 bases from V and 7 from J; bases not matched to a gene: 8. Germline assignment: CDR1 SNHLY and CDR2 FYNNEI. These data come from a study of T cell changes during pregnancy in multiple sclerosis. The table came from immunoSEQ multiplex PCR; TCRdb's copy has only in-frame clones and leaves some out. The repertoire includes about 48,000 clones, 80% to 95% of them detected once, and around 0.48% sits in the top ten. This clonotype was sampled from a female donor with multiple sclerosis, enrolled in a pregnancy study. This rearrangement joins TRBV2 to TRBJ1-5; 8 nucleotides match TRBD1. The source was CD4+ T cells from peripheral blood mononuclear cells, collected in the third trimester of pregnancy. CDR3 DNA: TGTGCCAGCAGCCCCGGACAGGGATACCAGCCCCAGCATTTT. It codes for CASSPGQGYQPQHF.